One sample yielded the 12 T cell receptor beta chains listed below, sequenced in a study of a mutant IDH1 vaccine in newly diagnosed glioma. Sequencing was performed with immunoSEQ multiplex PCR; in TCRdb, only in-frame clones are kept and a portion is missing. Of about 46,000 clones listed, 70% to 85% are singletons. The time point denotes: week 47, end of study. Topical imiquimod was applied with each vaccine dose, which held 300 ug of mutant IDH1 20-mer peptide. No antigen has been identified for these receptors. The sequencing used PBMCs, collected from a glioma patient whose treatment included an IDH1 peptide vaccine. These receptors came from a woman in her 30s with glioma. Some clones in this sample may be carry-over from other donors' samples.

The chain recombines TRBV6-6 with TRBJ1-3; 10 bases line up with TRBD1. The CDR3 length is 16 residues. Germline V gives CDR1 MNHNY, CDR2 SVGAGI (reference sequence). With 6 bases clipped from V and 0 bases from J, the junction kept 5 bases outside the gene matches. The CDR3 DNA reads TGTGCCAGCAGCGCCGGGACAGGGGTCTCTGGAAACACCATATATTTT. Translated, it gives CASSAGTGVSGNTIYF.

The chain couples TRBV19 to TRBJ1-5, with D tentatively TRBD1 (5 bases). CDR3 length: 15 amino acids. V dropped 7 bases and J dropped 2 bases, with 15 bases sitting between them. Germline V gene lookup returns CDR1 LNHDA and CDR2 SQIVND (reference sequence). CDR3 nucleotides: TGTGCCAGTAACGGAAGGGGCGCGGGCAATCAGCCCCAGCATTTT. Its translation is CASNGRGAGNQPQHF.

This clone was counted only a few times. This chain joins TRBV6-1 and TRBJ1-4; possibly TRBD1 for D (5 bases). V was cut by 3 bases and J by 3 bases, with 11 bases left in between. The CDR3 contains 15 residues. Per the germline V gene, CDR1 is MNHNS and CDR2 is SASEGT. The CDR3 nucleotides are TGTGCCAGCAGTGACTGGGACCGAGCTAATGAAAAACTGTTTTTT. This gives the protein CASSDWDRANEKLFF.

The chain links TRBV27 to TRBJ2-2; no firm D call. Between the trimmed V and J ends, which lost 5 bases and 1 base, there was a span of 8 bases. Germline lookup yields CDR1 MNHEY and CDR2 SMNVEV (reference sequence). The CDR3 contains 14 residues. The DNA of the CDR3 is TGTGCCAGCAGTCAATCCCGGAACACCGGGGAGCTGTTTTTT. Translated: CASSQSRNTGELFF.

The chain links TRBV2 to TRBJ1-1; D remains ambiguous. Germline V gene data show CDR1 as SNHLY and CDR2 as FYNNEI. This CDR3 has 12 residues. Trimming took 1 base from V and 7 from J, leaving 7 bases between them. The DNA of the CDR3 is TGTGCCAGCAGTGAAGAGGCAGATGAAGCTTTCTTT. Translation: CASSEEADEAFF.

V and J are TRBV18 and TRBJ1-1; no clear D. Germline-derived CDR1 and CDR2 are KGHSH and LQKENI. V shed 1 base and J shed 1 base, with 10 bases lying between them. This CDR3 is 15 amino acids long. CDR3 region: CASSPRPQPNTEAFF. The CDR3 DNA follows: TGTGCCAGCTCACCACGCCCCCAGCCGAACACTGAAGCTTTCTTT.

The chain couples TRBV27 to TRBJ2-7, with D perhaps TRBD1 (6 bases). CDR3 length equals 14 residues. With 6 bases removed from V and 0 bases from J, the gap between germline ends came to 12 bases. CDR1 and CDR2 from the germline V gene are MNHEY and SMNVEV (reference sequence). This chain's CDR3 is CASSTIQGSYEQYF. In DNA, the CDR3 is TGTGCCAGCAGCACAATACAGGGCTCCTACGAGCAGTACTTC.

The chain links TRBV15 to TRBJ1-2, with TRBD1 as a possible D gene (6 bases). This CDR3 contains 17 residues. Trimming pared 1 base from V and 2 bases from J, leaving 17 bases between. Germline assignment: CDR1 LNHNV and CDR2 YYDKDF (reference sequence). The CDR3 spells CATSRGTVTGTNYGYTF. CDR3 nucleotide sequence: TGTGCCACCAGCAGAGGGACAGTTACGGGGACCAACTATGGCTACACCTTC.

The chain recombines TRBV28 with TRBJ2-5, with 11 bases fitting TRBD1. This CDR3 has 18 amino acids. Per germline, CDR1 MDHEN and CDR2 SYDVKM. V shed 4 bases and J 0 bases; nucleotides not matched to a gene: 10. The CDR3 DNA sequence: TGTGCCAGCAGTTACCAACCCGGACAGGGGGCCTACCAAGAGACCCAGTACTTC. This translates into CASSYQPGQGAYQETQYF.

The count of this clone is one. The J gene is TRBJ1-1, the V gene TRBV2; D is perhaps TRBD1 (5 bases). This CDR3 region has 16 residues. Between the trimmed V and J ends, which lost 0 bases and 4 bases, there was a span of 15 bases. Germline-derived CDR1 and CDR2 are SNHLY and FYNNEI. CDR3 protein: CASSEAGSGVFTEAFF. The CDR3 coding sequence is TGTGCCAGCAGTGAAGCGGGGTCGGGGGTGTTCACTGAAGCTTTCTTT.

The rearrangement joins TRBV5-1 to TRBJ2-7, with D perhaps matching TRBD1 (7 bases). CDR3 length: 15 amino acids. V dropped 4 bases and J dropped 5 bases, with 19 bases sitting between them. Germline loops: CDR1 SGHRS, CDR2 YFSETQ. The CDR3 region has the DNA TGCGCCAGCAGCCCGGGGCCAGGGGGGTCCCACGAGCAGTACTTC. It specifies CASSPGPGGSHEQYF.

J is TRBJ2-2 and V is TRBV27, with a weak D call TRBD2 (6 bases). CDR3 length: 12 residues. V was shortened by 8 bases and J by 6 bases, with 10 bases between the two germline ends. Germline V gives CDR1 MNHEY, CDR2 SMNVEV (reference sequence). CDR3 DNA sequence: TGTGCCAGCGGCGGGATAGCCGGGGAGCTGTTTTTT. Protein product: CASGGIAGELFF.